This T cell receptor beta chain was recorded in a study of T cells in localized non-small cell lung cancer. Study conclusions and caveats: Higher adjacent-lung clonality was associated with shorter survival. Adjacent lung had a median about 57 of the 100 largest tumor clones. One tumor region alone was sequenced, and heterogeneity therefore remains possible. Among the tissues sampled, uninvolved adjacent lung had the highest T cell clonality, above tumor.

This clone has just one count. Its target is not known. Sequencing was performed with immunoSEQ multiplex PCR; in TCRdb, only in-frame clones are kept and a portion is missing. The table lists about 74,000 clones, roughly 84% of them singletons. The CDR3 contains 16 residues. The V and J ends lost 4 bases and 4 bases, in that order; junction bases with no gene match: 9. Germline V gene lookup returns CDR1 SGHTA and CDR2 FQGNSA. This receptor was identified in a female donor older than 55 with stage I lung adenocarcinoma. This sequence joins TRBV7-2 and TRBJ2-1, with 8 bases aligning to TRBD2. Specimen: peripheral blood, collected before any cancer treatment. Here the CDR3 reads CASSSPQRGRYNEQFF. The CDR3 DNA reads TGTGCCAGCAGCTCCCCCCAGCGGGGGAGGTACAATGAGCAGTTCTTC.